This T cell receptor (beta chain) came from a study of T cell responses to AZD1222 COVID-19 vaccine (dated by TCRdb to the early 2020s). A note on the overall study: AZD1222 recipients with second doses at about 4 weeks or about 12 weeks were pooled, because spike-specific TCR depth and breadth did not differ between schedules. Trial participants were enrolled by age into subgroups of 18-55, 56-69 and 70-plus years, and around 140, 26 and 57 TCR-sequenced participants, respectively, were included in these subgroups. TCR sequencing covered over 230 trial participants: roughly 200 given two doses of AZD1222 and 26 given two doses of MenACWY control vaccine. Study-level results and caveats: Nearly half of unique spike-specific TCRs reportedly recognized epitopes outside regions mutated in the B.1.351 and B.1.1.7 variants. The vaccine-associated CD4 TCRs covered the entire spike protein, and the dominant responses fell in regions 160-218 and 743-854. A significant rise in spike-specific TCR breadth and depth was observed after two AZD1222 doses relative to day 0 and relative to MenACWY recipients. In the small 56-69-year group, the increase in depth fell short of significance, most likely because of low power. Because no samples from the day 14 peak response were available, repertoires could be characterized only after the peak T cell response. Conclusions about previously exposed vaccinees are limited, since just a handful of AZD1222 recipients were seropositive for SARS-CoV-2 at baseline. Participants were mostly white British and included more females than males, and it was suggested by the authors that clonal diversity may have been underestimated.

Only one count was recorded for this clone. The specificity of this receptor is unknown. Base qualities are missing; no much larger clone stands one base away. The CDR3 regions of human TCRbeta chains were analyzed by immunosequencing. The study's processing was this. TCRs in the repertoires were matched against a reference library of SARS-CoV-2-specific TCRs that had been generated with the MIRA antigen-specificity platform. Breadth meant the fraction of unique TCRs that were SARS-CoV-2-associated, whereas depth meant the fraction of total T cells that were SARS-CoV-2-associated. Using the MIRA data, every spike-specific TCR was mapped to the spike region that the TCR reacted to and assigned to either a CD4 or a CD8 class. Log10-transformed breadth and depth values were compared by one-way ANOVA with Sidak's multiple comparisons tests. The immuneACCESS repertoire file appears here via TCRdb, limited to in-frame rearrangements. These files lack a portion of the clones; in checked studies, under half of the deficit traces to unresolved V genes, and the cause of the others is not known. The V and J calls and the clone size are those of that table, but D and trimming were determined from the DNA. The sample yields about 50,000 clones; approximately 89% were counted once. The top ten clones comprise approximately 14% of the sample.

CDR1 and CDR2 (SGHTA, FQGNSA) derive from the germline V gene. Its CDR3 holds 17 amino acids, cysteine through phenylalanine. Only the CDR3 portion is preserved as DNA: 51 bases, with reading frame beginning at the first base. Relative to germline, V is missing 3 bases and J is missing 5 bases, with 8 bases of the junction outside any gene match. According to the study, the label for this sample's time point signals: baseline before first vaccination. Vaccinee samples were obtained from the UK trials COV001 and COV002, which included a single-blind randomized controlled phase 2/3 trial of AZD1222 (ChAdOx1 nCoV-19) in healthy adults. Trial participant PBMC samples were collected at day 0 and day 28 after the second dose for TCRbeta chain sequencing.

The receptor comes from an adult in good health. The material was peripheral blood, obtained on day 0 of AZD1222 vaccination. The chain was built from TRBV7-2 and TRBJ2-2; 11 bases in the junction line up with TRBD2. The nucleotide sequence reads TGTGCCAGCAGCTTTACTAGCGGGAGAGGGGGGACCGGGGAGCTGTTTTTT. It codes for CASSFTSGRGGTGELFF. Reference TRBV7-2 and TRBJ2-2 proteins supply the regions before and after the CDR3; the full variable domain is: GAGVSQSPSNKVTEKGKDVELRCDPISGHTALYWYRQSLGQGLEFLIYFQGNSAPDKSGLPSDRFSAERTGGSVSTLTIQRTQQEDSAVYLCASSFTSGRGGTGELFFGEGSRLTVL.